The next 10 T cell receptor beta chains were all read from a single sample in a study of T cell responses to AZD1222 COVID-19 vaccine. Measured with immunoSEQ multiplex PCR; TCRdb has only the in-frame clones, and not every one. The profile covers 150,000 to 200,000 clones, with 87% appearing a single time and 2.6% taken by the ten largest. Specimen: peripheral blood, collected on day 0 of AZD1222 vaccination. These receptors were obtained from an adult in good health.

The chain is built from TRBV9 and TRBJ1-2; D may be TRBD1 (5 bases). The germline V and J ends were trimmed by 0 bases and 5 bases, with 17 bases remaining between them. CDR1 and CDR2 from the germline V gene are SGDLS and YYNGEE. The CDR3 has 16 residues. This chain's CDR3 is CASSVGPVGRVYGYTF. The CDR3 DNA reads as TGTGCCAGCAGCGTAGGCCCAGTGGGCAGGGTATATGGCTACACCTTC.

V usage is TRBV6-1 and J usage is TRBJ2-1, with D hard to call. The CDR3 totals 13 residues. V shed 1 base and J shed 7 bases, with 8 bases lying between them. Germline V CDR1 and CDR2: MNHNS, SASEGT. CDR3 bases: TGTGCCAGCAGTGAAGGGGTGGGTAATGAGCAGTTCTTC. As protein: CASSEGVGNEQFF.

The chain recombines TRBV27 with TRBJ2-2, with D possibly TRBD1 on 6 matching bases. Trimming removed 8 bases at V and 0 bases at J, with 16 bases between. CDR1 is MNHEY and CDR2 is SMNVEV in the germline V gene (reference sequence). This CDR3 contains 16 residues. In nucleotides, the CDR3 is TGTGCCAGCCTATCTACAGGGCTAACGAACACCGGGGAGCTGTTTTTT. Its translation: CASLSTGLTNTGELFF.

In DNA form, the CDR3 reads TGTGCCAGCAGCCACTCGGGGGAGACCCAGTACTTC. Translating it yields CASSHSGETQYF. The chain has TRBV11-2 and TRBJ2-5, with D possibly being TRBD2 (5 bases). V was clipped by 5 bases and J by 5 bases, with 9 bases between them. CDR1 is SGHAT and CDR2 is FQNNGV in the germline V gene. This CDR3 comprises 12 residues.

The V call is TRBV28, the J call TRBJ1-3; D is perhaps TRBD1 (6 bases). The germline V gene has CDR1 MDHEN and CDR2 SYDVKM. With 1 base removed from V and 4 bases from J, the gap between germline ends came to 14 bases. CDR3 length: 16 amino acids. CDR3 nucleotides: TGTGCCAGCAGTTTATTGGGTGGGGGCGCGGGAAACACCATATATTTT. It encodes CASSLLGGGAGNTIYF. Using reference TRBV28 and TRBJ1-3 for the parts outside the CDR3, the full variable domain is DVKVTQSSRYLVKRTGEKVFLECVQDMDHENMFWYRQDPGLGLRLIYFSYDVKMKEKGDIPEGYSVSREKKERFSLILESASTNQTSMYLCASSLLGGGAGNTIYFGEGSWLTVV.

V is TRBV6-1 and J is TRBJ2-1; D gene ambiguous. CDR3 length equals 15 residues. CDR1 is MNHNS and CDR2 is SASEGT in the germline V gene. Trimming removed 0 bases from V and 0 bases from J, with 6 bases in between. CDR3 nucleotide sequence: TGTGCCAGCAGTGAAGCGCTTCTCTCCTACAATGAGCAGTTCTTC. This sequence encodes CASSEALLSYNEQFF.

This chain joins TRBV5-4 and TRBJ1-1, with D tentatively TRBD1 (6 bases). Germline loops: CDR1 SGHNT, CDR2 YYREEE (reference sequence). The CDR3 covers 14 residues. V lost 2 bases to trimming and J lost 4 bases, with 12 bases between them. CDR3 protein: CASSFQGGGTEAFF. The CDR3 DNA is TGTGCCAGCAGCTTTCAGGGAGGGGGCACTGAAGCTTTCTTT. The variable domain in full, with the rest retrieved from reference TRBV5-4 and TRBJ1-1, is ETGVTQSPTHLIKTRGQQVTLRCSSQSGHNTVSWYQQALGQGPQFIFQYYREEENGRGNFPPRFSGLQFPNYSSELNVNALELDDSALYLCASSFQGGGTEAFFGQGTRLTVV.

The CDR3 spells CATRFERDFNTEAFF. CDR3 bases: TGTGCCACCCGCTTCGAAAGGGACTTCAACACTGAAGCTTTCTTT. The chain employs TRBV24-1 and TRBJ1-1; the D gene is possibly TRBD1 (5 bases). Germline assignment: CDR1 KGHDR and CDR2 SFDVKD. This CDR3 spans 15 amino acids. V was trimmed by 9 bases and J by 2 bases, leaving 18 bases between them.

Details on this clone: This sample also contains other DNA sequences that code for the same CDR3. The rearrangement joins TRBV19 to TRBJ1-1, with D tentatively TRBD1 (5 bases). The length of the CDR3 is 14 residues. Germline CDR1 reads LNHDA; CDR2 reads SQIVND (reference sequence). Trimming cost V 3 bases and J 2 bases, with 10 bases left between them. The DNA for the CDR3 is TGTGCCAGTAGTATGGGGCAGCGCAACACTGAAGCTTTCTTT. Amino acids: CASSMGQRNTEAFF.

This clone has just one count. Written as DNA, the CDR3 is TGTGCCAGCAGTTTACAAGGGGTACGGAGGGAGACCCAGTACTTC. Amino acid sequence: CASSLQGVRRETQYF. This rearrangement joins TRBV28 to TRBJ2-5; either TRBD1 or TRBD2 may fit D (5 bases each). This CDR3 contains 15 residues. V shed 2 bases and J shed 5 bases, with 15 bases lying between them. Germline-derived CDR1 and CDR2 are MDHEN and SYDVKM.